This paragraph reports one T cell receptor beta chain. Generated by immunoSEQ multiplex PCR, the TCRdb table keeps only in-frame clones and is missing some. In the table there are 100,000 to 150,000 clones, 85% to 90% of which are singletons. The data originate from a study of blood T cell repertoires in COVID-19. Looking at the study overall: Sites across the United States, Italy and Spain contributed samples from acute and convalescent COVID-19.

The V gene's germline CDR1 is SGHRS and CDR2 YFSETQ. This CDR3 contains 14 residues. Trimming shortened V by 0 bases and J by 0 bases, and 4 bases separated the two germline ends. The chain employs TRBV5-1 and TRBJ1-3, with no clear D. Sequencing used peripheral blood. The source is a woman in her seventies with acute or convalescent COVID-19. CDR3 in amino acids: CASSLGYSGNTIYF. The CDR3 bases are TGCGCCAGCAGCTTGGGCTACTCTGGAAACACCATATATTTT.